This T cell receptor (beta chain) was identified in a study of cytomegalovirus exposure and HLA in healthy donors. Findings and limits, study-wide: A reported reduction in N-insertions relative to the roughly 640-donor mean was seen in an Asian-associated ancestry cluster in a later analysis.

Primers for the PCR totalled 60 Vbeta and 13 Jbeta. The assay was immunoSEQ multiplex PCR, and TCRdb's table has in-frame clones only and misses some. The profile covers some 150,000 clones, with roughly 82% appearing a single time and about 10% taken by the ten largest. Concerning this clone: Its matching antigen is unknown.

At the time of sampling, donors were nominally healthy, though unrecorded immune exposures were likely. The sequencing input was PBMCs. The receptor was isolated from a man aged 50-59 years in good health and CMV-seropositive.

The CDR3 DNA reads as TGTGCCTGGGACGGACAGGGTGATGCGCAGTATTTT. As protein: CAWDGQGDAQYF. The V call is TRBV30, the J call TRBJ2-3, with 8 bases matching TRBD1. Germline V gene lookup returns CDR1 GTSNPN and CDR2 SVGIG (reference sequence). The CDR3 sequence is 12 residues long. Germline trimming cut 5 bases from V and 10 bases from J; bases unmatched to any gene: 8.